This T cell receptor (beta chain) was sequenced for a study of blood T cells in healthy people across ages. Findings and limits, study-wide: Estimated diversity, derived from one million T cells, was regarded as an underestimate. The unsorted PBMCs prevented any conclusive comparison of naive versus antigen-experienced cells. As age increased, TCR beta diversity per million T cells fell in a roughly linear fashion.

PCR was performed a second time for roughly 7 to 11 cycles using a sample-barcoded 5' primer and a J-beta primer mix. A minimum of 3 million CDR3-containing paired-end reads was obtained for each sample. One entry per CDR3 protein, called by TCRdb with MiXCR from the 5' RACE reads. The sample lists approximately 600,000 distinct CDR3 sequences; about 54% were seen once. On this clonotype itself: What it recognizes is unknown.

CDR1 is LGHDT and CDR2 is YNNKEL in the germline V gene (reference sequence). This CDR3 is 14 amino acids long. Trimming cost V 0 bases and J 7 bases, with 10 bases left between them. The chain links TRBV3-1 to TRBJ2-1; D is perhaps TRBD2 (6 bases). The source is a man aged 55 to 70 in good health. Sample: blood. The CDR3 region has the DNA TGTGCCAGCAGCCAAGATGGAGGGGTTAATGAGCAGTTCTTC. It encodes CASSQDGGVNEQFF.